Below, one TCR beta chain is given with its context. This CDR3 is 14 amino acids long. Germline CDR1 reads SGHNT; CDR2 reads YYREEE (reference sequence). The ends were cut back, 3 bases at V and 4 bases at J, with 13 bases in the middle. The data derive from a study of blood T cells in healthy people across ages. The second PCR ran roughly 7 to 11 cycles with a sample-barcoded 5' primer and J-beta primers. A 12-random-nucleotide template-switch adaptor tagged each cDNA molecule. No fewer than 3 million CDR3-containing paired-end reads came from each sample. MiXCR, run by TCRdb on the 5' RACE reads, gives a single entry per CDR3 protein. In the table there are 1 million to 1.2 million distinct CDR3 sequences, around two fifths of which are singletons.

The TCR originated in a man younger than 35 in good health. This chain connects TRBV5-4 to TRBJ1-2; D gene uncertain. The source material was blood. Here the CDR3 reads CASSSFEGAYGYTF. The CDR3 DNA sequence: TGTGCCAGCAGCTCCTTCGAGGGAGCCTATGGCTACACCTTC.